This TCR beta chain comes out of a study of OX40 agonist ivuxolimab in advanced cancers. Germline V gene lookup returns CDR1 MDHEN and CDR2 SYDVKM. Trimming removed 8 bases from V and 0 bases from J, with 20 bases in between. The CDR3 runs 16 residues. Clones were sequenced by immunoSEQ multiplex PCR, and TCRdb holds only the in-frame ones, with some missing. The table has approximately 69,000 clones, 90% seen once. V and J are TRBV28 and TRBJ2-7; possibly TRBD2 for D (7 bases). Material: CD4+ or CD8+ T cells sorted from blood, obtained in a trial of the OX40 agonist ivuxolimab. The receptor was derived from an adult with an advanced solid tumor such as melanoma, head and neck, liver or kidney cancer. The CDR3 region is CASLAAGAQSSYEQYF. The CDR3 coding sequence is TGTGCCAGCCTCGCCGCGGGGGCGCAAAGCTCCTACGAGCAGTACTTC. The whole variable domain, filled in from reference TRBV28 and TRBJ2-7, reads DVKVTQSSRYLVKRTGEKVFLECVQDMDHENMFWYRQDPGLGLRLIYFSYDVKMKEKGDIPEGYSVSREKKERFSLILESASTNQTSMYLCASLAAGAQSSYEQYFGPGTRLTVT.